The TCR beta chain described here comes from a study of blood T cell repertoires in COVID-19. Study summary: The United States, Italy and Spain supplied acute and convalescent COVID-19 samples.

Trimming left V 3 bases short and J 2 bases short, with 13 bases between. The length of the CDR3 is 15 residues. CDR1 and CDR2 (germline): SGHNT, YYREEE (reference sequence). Authors' methods: Amplification of reference gene primers provided the estimated nucleated cell counts. The method was immunoSEQ multiplex PCR; TCRdb's version includes in-frame clones alone and lacks a portion of them. Clone size and the V and J calls come from that table; the DNA yielded D and trimming. The sample shows around 280,000 clones, nearly 90% of them seen only once. Seattle's enrolled individuals joined amid active infection and were then monitored longitudinally.

This TCR was sampled from a woman aged 25-40 years with COVID-19, enrolled during active disease. The specimen sequenced was peripheral blood. The chain uses TRBV5-4 and TRBJ2-3, with D unresolved. CDR3 sequence: CASSSSRENTDTQYF. The CDR3 DNA reads as TGTGCCAGCAGCTCCTCGCGAGAGAACACAGATACGCAGTATTTT.